The source of this TCR beta chain is a study of T cells in Graves' hyperthyroidism and ophthalmopathy. Overall study findings and caveats: By a 13 V-J model, ophthalmopathy was set apart from stable hyperthyroidism.

This CDR3 has 13 amino acids. Looked up from germline, CDR1 is MNHNS and CDR2 is SASEGT. V lost 2 bases, J lost 2 bases, and 6 bases lay in between. The table lists this clonotype with many counts. What it recognizes is unknown. Authors of the study amplified TCR beta CDR3 regions from RNA transcripts. First-round RT-PCR with HTBI primers amplified the TCR CDR3 region. MiXCR, run by TCRdb on the multiplex PCR reads, gives a single entry per CDR3 protein. The sample holds about half a million distinct CDR3 sequences, less than 25% seen once. Under 3 months was the duration of disease in ophthalmopathy patients, who also had a Clinical Activity Score of at least 3 and a NOSPECS grade of at least 4.

The sample taken for sequencing was blood. This chain uses TRBV6-1 with TRBJ1-2, with D uncertain. The receptor was derived from a woman aged 25 to 39 with Graves' ophthalmopathy. The CDR3 here is CASSEQPNYGYTF. The DNA of the CDR3 is TGTGCCAGCAGTGAACAGCCCAACTATGGCTACACCTTC.